This entry features one T cell receptor beta chain sequence. The data were produced by immunoSEQ multiplex PCR, yet TCRdb's version contains in-frame clones alone and is incomplete. The sample lists roughly 70,000 clones, around 91% occurring once. This entry is derived from a study of technical replicates of blood from several donors. Germline V gene lookup returns CDR1 LGHNA and CDR2 YNFKEQ. CDR3 length: 17 amino acids. Between the trimmed V and J ends, which lost 0 bases and 1 base, there was a span of 16 bases. Material for sequencing was T cells isolated from PBMCs. The chain has TRBV4-2 and TRBJ2-7; no definite D call. The sequence was collected from a human donor in good health. This CDR3 is CASSQEGVRSASYEQYF. Here the CDR3 DNA reads TGTGCCAGCAGCCAAGAGGGTGTTCGGAGCGCATCCTACGAGCAGTACTTC.